These T cell receptor beta chains were read from a single sample in a study of shared clonotypes between healthy human individuals. Data came from immunoSEQ multiplex PCR; TCRdb stores just in-frame clones and leaves some out. The profile covers 450,000 to 700,000 clones, with less than 97% appearing a single time and around 0.11% taken by the ten largest. The sequenced sample was naive CD8+ T cells sorted from blood. These receptor sequences come from a woman aged 25 to 45 in good health. Each CDR3 is given with its conserved first and last residue. D genes are given only for firm matches. A row's size may be missing; if present it is once, few, many or a size class.

TRBV27	-	-	TRBJ2-2	CASVSYGELFF	TGTGCCAGCGTTTCATACGGGGAGCTGTTTTTT
TRBV19	-	TRBD1	TRBJ1-1	CASTADQGASAFF	TGTGCCAGTACCGCCGATCAGGGGGCTAGTGCTTTCTTT
TRBV5-1	once	-	TRBJ2-7	CASSLNSGVRGSYEQYF	TGCGCCAGCAGCTTGAATAGTGGTGTTCGGGGTTCCTACGAGCAGTACTTC
TRBV27	-	-	TRBJ2-7	CASSLVGEWYEQYF	TGTGCCAGCAGTTTAGTGGGAGAGTGGTACGAGCAGTACTTC
TRBV25-1	-	-	TRBJ2-3	CASSEGRSTDTQYF	TGTGCCAGCAGTGAGGGGCGCAGCACAGATACGCAGTATTTT
TRBV30	once	-	TRBJ1-6	CAWRVSSYNSPLHF	TGTGCCTGGAGAGTGAGCTCCTATAATTCACCCCTCCACTTT
TRBV27	once	-	TRBJ2-3	CASSSTSYTDTQYF	TGTGCCAGCAGTTCGACTAGTTACACAGATACGCAGTATTTT
TRBV28	-	TRBD1	TRBJ2-7	CASRSRGSYEQYF	TGTGCCAGCAGGTCCAGGGGGTCCTACGAGCAGTACTTC
TRBV9	-	TRBD2	TRBJ2-3	CASSVLAALGTDTQYF	TGTGCCAGCAGCGTACTAGCGGCCTTGGGTACAGATACGCAGTATTTT
TRBV5-4	-	-	TRBJ1-1	CASSSNVEAFF	TGTGCCAGCAGCTCTAATGTTGAAGCTTTCTTT
TRBV23-1	-	TRBD2	TRBJ2-7	CASSQPLAGLTYEQYF	TGCGCCAGCAGTCAACCCTTAGCGGGACTAACCTACGAGCAGTACTTC
TRBV28	-	TRBD1	TRBJ1-1	CASRRQGDTEAFF	TGTGCCAGCAGGCGACAGGGTGACACTGAAGCTTTCTTT
TRBV4-1	-	-	TRBJ1-1	CASSQFKNTEAFF	TGCGCCAGCAGCCAATTTAAGAACACTGAAGCTTTCTTT
TRBV29-1	-	-	TRBJ2-7	CSVEQGYEQYF	TGCAGCGTTGAACAGGGCTACGAGCAGTACTTC
TRBV10-3	-	TRBD2	TRBJ2-3	CAISGDLAGGSDTQYF	TGTGCCATCAGCGGAGATCTAGCGGGAGGGTCAGATACGCAGTATTTT
TRBV4-2	-	TRBD2	TRBJ2-7	CASSQQTSASYEQYF	TGTGCCAGCAGCCAACAGACTAGCGCCTCCTACGAGCAGTACTTC
TRBV5-1	-	-	TRBJ2-7	CASSLVGLEQYF	TGCGCCAGCAGCTTAGTCGGCTTAGAGCAGTACTTC
TRBV5-6	-	-	TRBJ1-2	CASSFGGNYGYTF	TGTGCCAGCAGCTTCGGCGGAAACTATGGCTACACCTTC
TRBV7-9	-	-	TRBJ1-4	CASIGSTNEKLFF	TGTGCCAGCATTGGCTCAACTAATGAAAAACTGTTTTTT
TRBV9	-	-	TRBJ1-1	CASSVIALNTEAFF	TGTGCCAGCAGCGTAATAGCGCTGAACACTGAAGCTTTCTTT
TRBV28	-	-	TRBJ2-2	CASSLERLNTGELFF	TGTGCCAGCAGTTTAGAGCGGCTGAACACCGGGGAGCTGTTTTTT
TRBV7-9	-	TRBD1	TRBJ1-5	CASSSDRDQPQHF	TGTGCCAGCAGCTCGGACAGGGACCAGCCCCAGCATTTT
TRBV27	-	-	TRBJ2-3	CASSPMATDTQYF	TGTGCCAGCAGTCCTATGGCCACAGATACGCAGTATTTT